These 25 T cell receptor beta chains came from one sample sequenced in a study of blood T cell repertoires in COVID-19. Libraries were prepared by immunoSEQ multiplex PCR; TCRdb keeps only in-frame clonotypes and omits some of them. The sample includes tens of thousands of clones, around 84% seen only once; the top ten take under 8.5%. What was sequenced was peripheral blood. The source is an elderly man with active or convalescent COVID-19.

The table lists this clone with a few counts. The DNA of the CDR3 is TGTGCCAGCAGCCAAGGCTTGAGGGAGAACACTGAAGCTTTCTTT. Its translation is CASSQGLRENTEAFF. The chain employs TRBV14 and TRBJ1-1; no clear D. CDR3 length equals 15 residues. V lost 1 base and J 1 base, leaving 10 bases between the germline ends. Germline loops: CDR1 SGHDN, CDR2 FVKESK.

The genes are TRBV19 and TRBJ1-6; D is undetermined. Deletions cut 8 bases from V and 7 bases from J, with 15 bases between. CDR1 is LNHDA, CDR2 SQIVND, per germline (reference sequence). The CDR3 runs 14 residues. CDR3 nucleotide sequence: TGTGCCAGTGATACAGAAATTCGGAATTCACCCCTCCACTTT. It translates to CASDTEIRNSPLHF.

This clone was recorded only once. The chain has TRBV5-1 and TRBJ1-1, with D perhaps TRBD1 (5 bases). The germline V gene encodes CDR1 SGHRS and CDR2 YFSETQ. The CDR3 loop spans 16 amino acids. V was clipped by 3 bases and J by 0 bases, with 15 bases between them. In DNA form, the CDR3 reads TGCGCCAGCAGCTGGGAGGTGGGGACGGTGAACACTGAAGCTTTCTTT. Protein: CASSWEVGTVNTEAFF.

The chain is built from TRBV19 and TRBJ1-5; D is perhaps TRBD1 (5 bases). Looked up from germline, CDR1 is LNHDA and CDR2 is SQIVND (reference sequence). This CDR3 spans 17 amino acids. V lost 6 bases and J lost 4, with 22 bases in between. The CDR3 protein is CASSPRNRNLGNQPQHF. CDR3 coding DNA: TGTGCCAGTAGCCCACGAAACAGGAACCTAGGTAATCAGCCCCAGCATTTT.

J is TRBJ1-6 and V is TRBV3-1 (or the pseudogene TRBV3-2), with 10 bases lining up with TRBD1. This CDR3 spans 15 amino acids. After removal of 5 bases from V and 10 bases from J, the junction contained 8 bases not matched to a gene. CDR1 LGHDT and CDR2 YNNKEL come from the germline V gene (reference sequence). DNA for the CDR3: TGTGCCAGCAGCGGGGACAGGGGAGGACAGTCACCCCTCCACTTT. This encodes CASSGDRGGQSPLHF.

The J gene is TRBJ2-2, the V gene TRBV29-1, with D unclear. The CDR3 is 12 amino acids. CDR1 is SQVTM, CDR2 ANQGSEA, per germline. The V gene lost 4 bases and the J gene lost 1 base, with 4 bases spanning the gap. The CDR3 DNA follows: TGCAGCGTTGGTCTGAACACCGGGGAGCTGTTTTTT. This encodes CSVGLNTGELFF.

J is TRBJ2-2 and V is TRBV5-1, with 10 bases identical to TRBD1. V shed 1 base, J shed 5 bases, and the junction held 5 bases outside the gene matches. The CDR3 loop spans 16 amino acids. Germline CDR1 reads SGHRS; CDR2 reads YFSETQ. CDR3 in amino acids: CASSLRGQGRTGELFF. The CDR3, as DNA: TGCGCCAGCAGCTTGCGGGGACAGGGGAGGACCGGGGAGCTGTTTTTT.

This chain uses TRBV24-1 with TRBJ2-3; 10 bases align to TRBD1. The germline V gene encodes CDR1 KGHDR and CDR2 SFDVKD. Losses at the gene ends were 12 bases for V and 2 bases for J; bases not matched to a gene: 7. This CDR3 spans 14 amino acids. CDR3 sequence: CASGDRGATDTQYF. The CDR3 DNA sequence: TGTGCCTCCGGGGACAGGGGTGCCACAGATACGCAGTATTTT.

This sequence joins TRBV11-2 and TRBJ1-2, with 8 bases lining up with TRBD1. Germline CDR1 reads SGHAT; CDR2 reads FQNNGV. The ends lost 5 bases at V and 4 bases at J; junction bases unmatched: 3. The CDR3 has 13 residues. In DNA, the CDR3 is TGTGCCAGCAGCCAAGGACAGGGCTATGGCTACACCTTC. Its translation: CASSQGQGYGYTF.

The V call is TRBV11-3, the J call TRBJ1-3; a weak D match, TRBD1 (6 bases). The length of the CDR3 is 15 residues. V shed 5 bases and J shed 2 bases, with 13 bases lying between them. Germline V gene lookup returns CDR1 SGHNT and CDR2 YENEEA. The CDR3 sequence is CASSPKTGPGNTIYF. The DNA of the CDR3 is TGTGCCAGCAGCCCGAAGACAGGCCCTGGAAACACCATATATTTT.

This clone was seen a handful of times. This chain joins TRBV6-5 and TRBJ1-1; TRBD1 is a possible D gene (5 bases). CDR1 and CDR2 (germline): MNHEY, SVGAGI. This CDR3 contains 13 residues. Trimming removed 6 bases from V and 9 bases from J, with 17 bases in between. The CDR3 bases are TGTGCCAGCAGCACCCGGGGGGGGGTTCAAGCTTTCTTT. Translated: CASSTRGGVQAFF.

A few counts support this clone. This chain joins TRBV18 and TRBJ1-5, with TRBD1 as a possible D gene (6 bases). Germline V gene sequence: CDR1 KGHSH, CDR2 LQKENI. Deletions cut 3 bases from V and 1 base from J, with 10 bases between. The CDR3 is 15 residues long. This chain's CDR3 is CASSPGGASNQPQHF. CDR3 DNA sequence: TGTGCCAGCTCACCCGGGGGGGCAAGCAATCAGCCCCAGCATTTT. Drawing the rest from reference TRBV18 and TRBJ1-5, the complete variable domain is NAGVMQNPRHLVRRRGQEARLRCSPMKGHSHVYWYRQLPEEGLKFMVYLQKENIIDESGMPKERFSAEFPKEGPSILRIQQVVRGDSAAYFCASSPGGASNQPQHFGDGTRLSIL.

The genes are TRBV7-6 and TRBJ2-1; 10 bases are shared with TRBD1. This CDR3 contains 16 residues. Germline V lookup: CDR1 SGHVS, CDR2 FNYEAQ. With V trimmed by 2 bases and J by 10 bases, 11 bases remained unmatched. The CDR3 loop reads CASSLLVGGQGLEQFF. CDR3 in DNA: TGTGCCAGCAGCTTACTCGTTGGGGGACAGGGGTTGGAGCAGTTCTTC.

The chain carries TRBV30 and TRBJ2-2, with D uncertain. Trimming stripped 4 bases from V and 1 base from J, with 7 bases between. The CDR3 length is 13 residues. Germline CDR1 GTSNPN, CDR2 SVGIG (reference sequence). CDR3 residues: CAWKEMNTGELFF. The CDR3 DNA follows: TGTGCCTGGAAGGAGATGAACACCGGGGAGCTGTTTTTT.

The gene calls are TRBV11-2 and TRBJ1-2, with 10 nucleotides matching TRBD1. Germline V CDR1 and CDR2: SGHAT, FQNNGV. Germline trimming cut 4 bases from V and 8 bases from J; bases unmatched to any gene: 10. CDR3 length: 15 amino acids. This CDR3 reads CASSSFPTGGEGYTF. The CDR3 DNA follows: TGTGCCAGCAGCTCCTTCCCGACAGGGGGCGAGGGCTACACCTTC.

The V call is TRBV4-2, the J call TRBJ2-1; D ambiguous. Trimming left V 0 bases short and J 5 bases short, with 11 bases between. Germline V lookup: CDR1 LGHNA, CDR2 YNFKEQ. This CDR3 comprises 15 residues. The CDR3 DNA sequence: TGTGCCAGCAGCCAAGATCCAGTGCAAAACAATGAGCAGTTCTTC. This gives the protein CASSQDPVQNNEQFF.

This clone was picked up one time. The chain's CDR3 is CASSARVADTQYF. The DNA for the CDR3 is TGTGCCAGCAGCGCCAGGGTGGCAGATACGCAGTATTTT. The rearrangement joins TRBV5-4 to TRBJ2-3; D might be TRBD1 (5 bases). The CDR3 extends over 13 amino acids. V was trimmed by 4 bases and J by 4 bases, leaving 10 bases between them. Germline lookup yields CDR1 SGHNT and CDR2 YYREEE (reference sequence).

This chain uses TRBV12-2 with TRBJ1-2; the table's D call TRBD1 went unverified against the DNA. TRBV12-2 is shown as a pseudogene. The CDR3 contains 14 residues. The CDR3 bases are TGTGCAAGTCGCCGGGGACAGGGGAAGGATGGCTACACCTTC. Encoded protein: CASRRGQGKDGYTF.

The V gene is TRBV6-5, the J gene TRBJ1-6; a weak D match, TRBD1 (6 bases). The CDR3 spans 14 residues. Trimming took 6 bases from V and 9 from J, leaving 15 bases between them. Per germline, CDR1 MNHEY and CDR2 SVGAGI. Written as DNA, the CDR3 is TGTGCCAGCAGCCCGGACAGACGAACTTCACCCCTCCACTTT. Residues: CASSPDRRTSPLHF.

The chain recombines TRBV25-1 with TRBJ1-5, with D tentatively TRBD1 (5 bases). The V and J ends lost 2 bases and 7 bases respectively, with 12 bases between them. There are 14 residues in the CDR3. CDR1 MGHDK and CDR2 SYGVNS come from the germline V gene. This CDR3 is CASSEVGEGQPQHF. The CDR3 DNA follows: TGTGCCAGCAGTGAAGTAGGGGAGGGCCAGCCCCAGCATTTT.

This rearrangement joins TRBV28 to TRBJ1-1; D is undetermined. Trimming took off 6 bases at V and 1 base at J, with 9 bases between the two ends. Germline values: CDR1 MDHEN, CDR2 SYDVKM. The CDR3 has 13 residues. CDR3 in amino acids: CASRTTKNTEAFF. CDR3 DNA: TGTGCCAGCAGGACAACAAAGAACACTGAAGCTTTCTTT.

V gene TRBV5-6 combines with J gene TRBJ1-5; 7 bases fit TRBD1. CDR3 size: 17 residues. CDR1 and CDR2 from the germline V gene are SGHDT and YYEEEE. V was clipped by 3 bases and J by 3 bases; unmatched bases: 12. This CDR3 is CASSSQTDRSFNQPQHF. DNA for the CDR3: TGTGCCAGCAGCTCCCAAACGGACAGGAGTTTCAATCAGCCCCAGCATTTT.

V gene TRBV13 combines with J gene TRBJ2-5; 14 nucleotides align to TRBD2. The germline gives CDR1 PRHDT, CDR2 FYEKMQ (reference sequence). The ends lost 5 bases at V and 5 bases at J; junction bases unmatched: 4. This CDR3 contains 15 residues. In nucleotides, the CDR3 is TGTGCCAGCAGCCCCAGGACTAGCGGGAGGGAGACCCAGTACTTC. This translates into CASSPRTSGRETQYF.

The chain's CDR3 is CASIPTPGNTGELFF. The CDR3 coding sequence is TGTGCCAGTATTCCGACGCCAGGGAACACCGGGGAGCTGTTTTTT. The chain couples TRBV19 to TRBJ2-2; D uncertain. This CDR3 has 15 residues. Trimming left V 7 bases short and J 1 base short, with 13 bases between. Per germline, CDR1 LNHDA and CDR2 SQIVND (reference sequence).

The rearrangement links TRBV13 to TRBJ2-2, with D possibly being TRBD1 (6 bases). The CDR3 extends over 16 amino acids. Looked up from germline, CDR1 is PRHDT and CDR2 is FYEKMQ (reference sequence). Trimming took off 11 bases at V and 8 bases at J, with 27 bases between the two ends. As DNA, the CDR3 is TGTGCCTGCTGCTTAACCCTGAGTTGGGGGCTTGGGGAGCTGTTTTTT. This encodes CACCLTLSWGLGELFF.